This T cell receptor beta chain came from a study of T cell responses to AZD1222 COVID-19 vaccine. Sequencing used immunoSEQ multiplex PCR; TCRdb keeps in-frame clones, though not all of them. The sample consists of around 190,000 clones, over 80% of them appearing once. Study-wide results and caveats: Following two doses of AZD1222, Spike-specific TCR breadth and depth rose.

On this clone itself: Antigen specificity is unknown.

The TCR comes from an adult in good health. The sequencing used peripheral blood, collected on day 0 of AZD1222 vaccination.

The CDR3 region is CASSRTGQNTEAFF. The CDR3 DNA is TGTGCCAGCAGTCGGACAGGGCAGAACACTGAAGCTTTCTTT. The chain has TRBV6-5 and TRBJ1-1; 8 bases align to TRBD1. CDR1 MNHEY and CDR2 SVGAGI come from the germline V gene. V dropped 5 bases and J dropped 1; count of bases not matched to a gene: 3. This CDR3 spans 14 amino acids.